The 24 T cell receptor beta chains below were found in one sample sequenced in a study of blood T cells in healthy people across ages. Alongside a J-beta primer mix, a sample-barcoded 5' primer served in a second PCR lasting about 6 to 12 cycles. MiXCR, run by TCRdb on the 5' RACE reads, gives a single entry per CDR3 protein. The sample has approximately 800,000 distinct CDR3 sequences, roughly 40% seen once. Sequenced sample: blood. Source of these receptors: a man between 18 and 29 years old in good health.

This clonotype was seen a few times. The CDR3 region has the DNA TGTGCCAGCAGCCTAAGTACAGGGGCGGTTAATCAGCCCCAGCATTTT. It codes for CASSLSTGAVNQPQHF. V is TRBV5-5 and J is TRBJ1-5; 7 positions agree with TRBD1. J gave up 4 bases and V 4 bases, and 11 bases lay outside the gene matches. Germline V gene data show CDR1 as SGHKS and CDR2 as YYEKEE (reference sequence). This CDR3 spans 16 amino acids.

The chain links TRBV4-1 to TRBJ2-1, with D possibly matching TRBD2 (5 bases). The CDR3 runs 16 residues. Per germline, CDR1 MGHRA and CDR2 YSYEKL. The V end was cut by 2 bases, the J end by 0 bases, with 11 bases between. CDR3 nucleotides: TGCGCCAGCAGCCAATCAATTGGGAGCTCCTACAATGAGCAGTTCTTC. It specifies CASSQSIGSSYNEQFF.

This clonotype was observed a handful of times. The chain recombines TRBV12-5 with TRBJ1-5, with a tentative D call TRBD1 (5 bases). The CDR3 is made up of 14 amino acids. In germline, CDR1 is LGHNT, CDR2 FRNRAP. The germline V and J ends were trimmed by 5 bases and 4 bases, with 12 bases remaining between them. The CDR3 DNA reads TGTGCTAGTGGTCTCCAGGGTAGTAATCAGCCCCAGCATTTT. It codes for CASGLQGSNQPQHF.

This chain joins TRBV3-1 and TRBJ2-3; 15 nucleotides align to TRBD2. The V gene's germline CDR1 is LGHDT and CDR2 YNNKEL (reference sequence). V trimming: 4 bases; J trimming: 3 bases; junction bases outside the gene matches: 8. The CDR3 is 18 residues long. CDR3 protein: CASSLGTSGGTPTDTQYF. CDR3 DNA sequence: TGTGCCAGCAGCCTTGGGACTAGCGGGGGGACACCAACAGATACGCAGTATTTT.

The chain has TRBV15 and TRBJ2-6; D is unresolved. V gave up 2 bases and J gave up 0 bases, with 5 bases separating them. The CDR3 runs 15 residues. CDR1 and CDR2 (germline): LNHNV, YYDKDF (reference sequence). The DNA for the CDR3 is TGTGCCACCAGCAGACTGAGCTCTGGGGCCAACGTCCTGACTTTC. It codes for CATSRLSSGANVLTF.

A word on this clonotype: This may stem from a read error, because a much larger clone lies one nucleotide away. CDR3 loop: CASTQTRGAEQYF. Written as DNA, the CDR3 is TGTGCCAGCACCCAGACCCGAGGAGCTGAGCAGTACTTC. This sequence joins TRBV6-6 and TRBJ2-7; no reliable D call. The CDR3 totals 13 residues. CDR1 and CDR2 from the germline V gene are MNHNY and SVGAGI (reference sequence). V was pared by 7 bases and J by 7 bases, with 17 bases between.

The J gene is TRBJ1-1, the V gene TRBV4-1; D is undetermined. Trimming took off 1 base at V and 5 bases at J, with 11 bases between the two ends. Germline CDR1 MGHRA, CDR2 YSYEKL. The CDR3 runs to 14 residues. The CDR3 DNA reads as TGCGCCAGCAGCCAAGGGCCGGGGATAACTGAAGCTTTCTTT. This gives the protein CASSQGPGITEAFF.

Many counts were recorded for this clonotype. This chain links TRBV12-3 or TRBV12-4 with TRBJ2-1; D is perhaps TRBD2 (5 bases). The ends were cut back, 6 bases at V and 2 bases at J, with 14 bases in the middle. The CDR3 is made up of 15 amino acids. The CDR3 loop reads CASSPSPSPYNEQFF. The CDR3 DNA is TGTGCCAGCAGCCCTAGCCCCTCCCCCTACAATGAGCAGTTCTTC.

This clonotype occurred a few times. The chain uses TRBV5-1 and TRBJ2-1; TRBD2 is a possible D gene (5 bases). The CDR3 runs 14 residues. The germline CDR1 and CDR2 sequences are SGHRS and YFSETQ. The germline V and J ends were trimmed by 0 bases and 9 bases, with 13 bases remaining between them. As DNA, the CDR3 is TGCGCCAGCAGCTTGGCGGACGCGGGTACTGAGCAGTTCTTC. Translation gives CASSLADAGTEQFF.

The chain is built from TRBV12-3 or TRBV12-4 and TRBJ1-5; D call uncertain. The CDR3 has 16 amino acids. Trimming left V 5 bases short and J 7 bases short, with 21 bases between. The DNA of the CDR3 is TGTGCCAGCAGTCCCCTTTCATCGGAATTGTCGCAGCCCCAGCATTTT. Its protein product is CASSPLSSELSQPQHF.

This clonotype appeared many times. The rearrangement joins TRBV12-3 or TRBV12-4 to TRBJ2-5, with 7 bases that match TRBD2. The CDR3 has 17 residues. The J segment lost 3 bases and the V segment lost 3 bases, leaving 13 bases of the junction unmatched. DNA of the CDR3: TGTGCCAGCAGTTTTGGTGGTTATGTGGGGGGGGAAGAGACCCAGTACTTC. Protein sequence: CASSFGGYVGGEETQYF.

This clonotype was seen at least ten times. The chain recombines TRBV20-1 with TRBJ2-7, with TRBD2 identical over 9 bases. From germline, CDR1 is DFQATT and CDR2 SNEGSKA (reference sequence). V was clipped by 4 bases and J by 3 bases; unmatched bases: 4. The CDR3 is 13 residues long. Here the CDR3 reads CSAIAGAHYEQYF. The DNA of the CDR3 is TGCAGTGCTATAGCGGGGGCCCACTACGAGCAGTACTTC.

This clonotype occurred a few times. This chain uses TRBV4-2 with TRBJ1-5; D is undetermined. This CDR3 is built from 15 residues. Germline V lookup: CDR1 LGHNA, CDR2 YNFKEQ. Trimming stripped 8 bases from V and 2 bases from J, with 16 bases between. CDR3 nucleotides: TGTGCCAGCCGGAGGAGGGCCGAGGGCAATCAGCCCCAGCATTTT. Translating it yields CASRRRAEGNQPQHF.

This clonotype was seen more than once but under ten times. V is TRBV6-2 or TRBV6-3 and J is TRBJ1-4; perhaps TRBD1 as D (5 bases). Germline V gene lookup returns CDR1 MNHEY and CDR2 SVGEGT. Trimming removed 5 bases from V and 4 bases from J, with 14 bases in between. CDR3 length: 15 residues. This CDR3 is CASSSPGRSNEKLFF. CDR3 coding DNA: TGTGCCAGCAGTAGTCCGGGACGAAGTAATGAAAAACTGTTTTTT.

V usage is TRBV5-5 and J usage is TRBJ2-1; D is possibly TRBD1 or TRBD2 (6 bases each). This CDR3 spans 14 amino acids. Germline-derived CDR1 and CDR2 are SGHKS and YYEKEE (reference sequence). Deletions cut 4 bases from V and 6 bases from J, with 14 bases between. The DNA for the CDR3 is TGTGCCAGCAGCCGGGGAGGACAGATCAATGAGCAGTTCTTC. Translating it yields CASSRGGQINEQFF.

A note on this clonotype: This may come from a read error, since a much larger clone is one base off. The CDR3 loop is CASRITALSDYTF. CDR3 sequence (DNA): TGTGCCAGCAGGATAACAGCTTTAAGTGACTACACCTTC. V usage is TRBV12-3 or TRBV12-4 and J usage is TRBJ1-2; no reliable D call. V was shortened by 6 bases and J by 10 bases, with 18 bases between the two germline ends. This CDR3 comprises 13 residues.

The V gene is TRBV6-6, the J gene TRBJ1-4; 8 bases line up with TRBD1. This CDR3 is built from 14 residues. CDR1 MNHNY and CDR2 SVGAGI come from the germline V gene (reference sequence). The V segment lost 4 bases and the J segment 8 bases; nucleotides outside the gene matches: 6. CDR3 loop: CASSSQGAGEKLFF. CDR3 sequence (DNA): TGTGCCAGCAGTTCCCAGGGGGCAGGGGAAAAACTGTTTTTT.

The chain is built from TRBV12-3 or TRBV12-4 and TRBJ2-1; D gene uncertain. The germline V and J ends were trimmed by 7 bases and 10 bases, with 14 bases remaining between them. This CDR3 is 12 amino acids long. The CDR3 reads CASTMWGNEQFF. CDR3 bases: TGTGCCAGCACTATGTGGGGTAACGAGCAGTTCTTC.

This clonotype was observed a few times. The chain couples TRBV7-8 to TRBJ1-1; 7 bases are a match to TRBD1. The CDR3 has 16 amino acids. Germline V gene lookup returns CDR1 SGHVS and CDR2 FQNEAQ. After removal of 5 bases from V and 5 bases from J, the junction contained 14 bases not matched to a gene. CDR3 loop: CASSPKTGAGGTEAFF. The DNA of the CDR3 is TGTGCCAGCAGCCCTAAAACAGGGGCGGGCGGGACTGAAGCTTTCTTT.

This sequence joins TRBV29-1 and TRBJ2-1; the D gene could be TRBD1 or TRBD2 (6 bases each). Germline values: CDR1 SQVTM, CDR2 ANQGSEA. The CDR3 is made up of 14 amino acids. V was clipped by 4 bases and J by 9 bases, with 19 bases between them. The CDR3 sequence: CSVGEQGLRGEQFF. In DNA form, the CDR3 reads TGCAGCGTTGGGGAACAGGGACTTCGGGGTGAGCAGTTCTTC.

The gene calls are TRBV6-2 or TRBV6-3 and TRBJ2-7; D possibly uses TRBD1 or TRBD2 (5 bases each). Germline loops: CDR1 MNHEY, CDR2 SVGEGT. V shed 6 bases and J shed 2 bases, with 11 bases lying between them. This CDR3 contains 13 residues. The CDR3 DNA follows: TGTGCCAGCAGGTCCGGGGCCACCTACGAGCAGTACTTC. Its translation is CASRSGATYEQYF.

This clonotype was seen only a few times. With a much larger clone just one base away, this may be a read error. This chain uses TRBV12-3 or TRBV12-4 with TRBJ2-1; D not certain. Trimming shortened V by 6 bases and J by 0 bases, and 12 bases separated the two germline ends. The CDR3 runs 15 residues. Written as DNA, the CDR3 is TGTGCCAGCAGCACATCTTGTTCCTCCTACAATGAGCAGTTCTTC. The encoded protein is CASSTSCSSYNEQFF.

This clonotype came up a few times. The CDR3 bases are TGTGCCAGCAGTTACTATCGGACAGGGGGCAGGGCAGATACGCAGTATTTT. Encoded protein: CASSYYRTGGRADTQYF. The chain couples TRBV6-2 or TRBV6-3 to TRBJ2-3; 11 bases map to TRBD1. Germline values: CDR1 MNHEY, CDR2 SVGEGT. V shed 1 base and J 4 bases; nucleotides not matched to a gene: 7. This CDR3 comprises 17 residues.

The chain is built from TRBV5-6 and TRBJ1-1, with 10 bases matching TRBD1. Germline V CDR1 and CDR2: SGHDT, YYEEEE. V trimming: 4 bases; J trimming: 8 bases; junction bases outside the gene matches: 5. CDR3 length: 13 amino acids. CDR3 amino acids: CASSLGQGIEAFF. DNA of the CDR3: TGTGCCAGCAGCCTGGGACAGGGGATCGAAGCTTTCTTT.